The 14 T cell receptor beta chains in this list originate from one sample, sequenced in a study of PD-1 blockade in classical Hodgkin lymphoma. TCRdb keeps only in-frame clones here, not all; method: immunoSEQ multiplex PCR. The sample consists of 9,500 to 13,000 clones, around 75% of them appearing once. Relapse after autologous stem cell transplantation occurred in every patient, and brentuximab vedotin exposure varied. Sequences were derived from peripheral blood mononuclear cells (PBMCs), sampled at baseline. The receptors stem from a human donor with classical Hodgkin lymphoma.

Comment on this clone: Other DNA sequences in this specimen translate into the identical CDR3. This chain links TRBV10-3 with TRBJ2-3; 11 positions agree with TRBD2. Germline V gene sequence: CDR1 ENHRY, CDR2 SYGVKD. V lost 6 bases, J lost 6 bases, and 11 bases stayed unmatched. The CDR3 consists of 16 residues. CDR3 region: CAISGTSGRGGDTQYF. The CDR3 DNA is TGTGCCATCAGCGGTACTAGCGGGAGAGGTGGCGATACGCAGTATTTT.

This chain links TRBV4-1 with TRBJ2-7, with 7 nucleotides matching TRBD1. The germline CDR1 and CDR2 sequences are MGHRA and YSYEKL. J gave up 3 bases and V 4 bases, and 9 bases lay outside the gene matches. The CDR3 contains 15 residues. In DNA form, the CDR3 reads TGCGCCAGCAGCCCCACAGGGGTCTTTGGCTACGAGCAGTACTTC. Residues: CASSPTGVFGYEQYF.

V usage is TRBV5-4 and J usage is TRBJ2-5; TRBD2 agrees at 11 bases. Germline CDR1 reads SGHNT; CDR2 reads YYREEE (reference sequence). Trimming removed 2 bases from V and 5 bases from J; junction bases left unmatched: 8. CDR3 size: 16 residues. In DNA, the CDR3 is TGTGCCAGCAGCTTCATTAGCGGGGGGGCAGTGGAGACCCAGTACTTC. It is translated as CASSFISGGAVETQYF. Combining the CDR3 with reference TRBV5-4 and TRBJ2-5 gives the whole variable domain ETGVTQSPTHLIKTRGQQVTLRCSSQSGHNTVSWYQQALGQGPQFIFQYYREEENGRGNFPPRFSGLQFPNYSSELNVNALELDDSALYLCASSFISGGAVETQYFGPGTRLLVL.

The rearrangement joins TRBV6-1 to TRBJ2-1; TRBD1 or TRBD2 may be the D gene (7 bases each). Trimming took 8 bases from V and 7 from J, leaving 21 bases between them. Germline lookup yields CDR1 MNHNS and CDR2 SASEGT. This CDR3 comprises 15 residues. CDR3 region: CASLRGGSPWNEQFF. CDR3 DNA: TGTGCCAGCCTCAGGGGGGGTAGCCCCTGGAATGAGCAGTTCTTC.

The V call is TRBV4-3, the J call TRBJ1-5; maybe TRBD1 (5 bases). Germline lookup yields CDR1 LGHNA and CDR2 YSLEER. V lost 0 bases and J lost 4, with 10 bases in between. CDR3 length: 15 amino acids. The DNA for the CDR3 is TGCGCCAGCAGCCAAGACGGGGGGTATAATCAGCCCCAGCATTTT. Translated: CASSQDGGYNQPQHF.

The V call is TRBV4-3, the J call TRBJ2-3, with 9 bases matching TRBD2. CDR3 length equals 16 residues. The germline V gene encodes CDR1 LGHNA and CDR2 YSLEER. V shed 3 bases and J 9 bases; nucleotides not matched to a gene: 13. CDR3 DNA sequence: TGCGCCAGCAGCCAGGAGTCCGATCTAGCGGGGTCGACGCAGTATTTT. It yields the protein CASSQESDLAGSTQYF.

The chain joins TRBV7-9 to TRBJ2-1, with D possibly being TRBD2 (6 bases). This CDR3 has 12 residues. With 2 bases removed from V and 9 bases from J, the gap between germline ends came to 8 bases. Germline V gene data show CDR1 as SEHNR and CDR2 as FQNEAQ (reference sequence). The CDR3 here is CASSLRGAEQFF. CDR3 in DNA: TGTGCCAGCAGCTTACGCGGGGCTGAGCAGTTCTTC.

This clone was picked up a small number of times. The CDR3 here is CASSPGWGGRIPGETQYF. The CDR3 DNA reads as TGTGCCAGCAGCCCCGGATGGGGGGGGCGAATCCCGGGGGAGACCCAGTACTTC. The chain employs TRBV28 and TRBJ2-5, with a weak D call TRBD2 (7 bases). The CDR3 consists of 18 residues. With 6 bases removed from V and 5 bases from J, the gap between germline ends came to 28 bases. In germline, CDR1 is MDHEN, CDR2 SYDVKM. The full variable domain, its missing parts supplied by reference TRBV28 and TRBJ2-5, is DVKVTQSSRYLVKRTGEKVFLECVQDMDHENMFWYRQDPGLGLRLIYFSYDVKMKEKGDIPEGYSVSREKKERFSLILESASTNQTSMYLCASSPGWGGRIPGETQYFGPGTRLLVL.

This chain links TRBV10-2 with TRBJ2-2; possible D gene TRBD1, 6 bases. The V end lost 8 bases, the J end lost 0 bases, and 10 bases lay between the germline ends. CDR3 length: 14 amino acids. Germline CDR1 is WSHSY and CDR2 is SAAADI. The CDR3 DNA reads TGCGCCAGCCGGGACACCGCGAACACCGGGGAGCTGTTTTTT. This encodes CASRDTANTGELFF.

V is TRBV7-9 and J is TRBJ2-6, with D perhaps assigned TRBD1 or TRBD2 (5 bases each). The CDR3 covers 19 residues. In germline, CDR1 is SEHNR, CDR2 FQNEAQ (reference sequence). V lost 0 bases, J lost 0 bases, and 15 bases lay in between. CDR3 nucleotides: TGTGCCAGCAGCTTAGCGCTGTGGGGGTTCAGCTCTGGGGCCAACGTCCTGACTTTC. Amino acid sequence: CASSLALWGFSSGANVLTF.

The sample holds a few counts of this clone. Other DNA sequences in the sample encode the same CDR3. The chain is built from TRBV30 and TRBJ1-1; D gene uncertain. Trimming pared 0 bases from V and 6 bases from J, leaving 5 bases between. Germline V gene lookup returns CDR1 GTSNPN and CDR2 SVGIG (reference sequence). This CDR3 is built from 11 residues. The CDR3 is CAWSVLSEAFF. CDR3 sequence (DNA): TGTGCCTGGAGTGTACTCTCTGAAGCTTTCTTT.

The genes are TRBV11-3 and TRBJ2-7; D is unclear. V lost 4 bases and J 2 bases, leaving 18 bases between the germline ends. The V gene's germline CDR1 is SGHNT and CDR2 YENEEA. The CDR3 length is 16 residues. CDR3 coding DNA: TGTGCCAGCAGCTCCAATGTTCTAGGTTTCCCCTACGAGCAGTACTTC. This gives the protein CASSSNVLGFPYEQYF.

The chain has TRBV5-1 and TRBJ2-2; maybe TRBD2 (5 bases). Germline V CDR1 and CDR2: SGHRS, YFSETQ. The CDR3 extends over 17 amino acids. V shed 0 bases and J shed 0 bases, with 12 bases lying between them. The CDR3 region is CASSLAGGPPNTGELFF. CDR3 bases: TGCGCCAGCAGCTTGGCCGGAGGTCCCCCGAACACCGGGGAGCTGTTTTTT.

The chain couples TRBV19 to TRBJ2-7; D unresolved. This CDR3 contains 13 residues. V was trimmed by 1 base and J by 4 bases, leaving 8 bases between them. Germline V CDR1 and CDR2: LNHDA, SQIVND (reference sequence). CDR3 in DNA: TGTGCCAGTAGTATAGTGAACGGTTACGAGCAGTACTTC. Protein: CASSIVNGYEQYF.